The 25 T cell receptor beta chains given below trace back to one sample, sequenced in a study of shared clonotypes between healthy human individuals. Clones were sequenced by immunoSEQ multiplex PCR, and TCRdb holds only the in-frame ones, with some missing. The sample includes 550,000 to 800,000 clones, less than 95% of them seen just once. Material for sequencing was memory CD8+ T cells from PBMCs. This sample's subset: CD45RO+ cells pooled with CCR7-negative TemRA cells. The receptors shown here come from a man aged 18 to 35 in good health. Some clones in this sample may be carry-over from other donors' samples.

The rearrangement uses TRBV4-1 and TRBJ2-5; D possibly matches TRBD1 or TRBD2 (5 bases each). This CDR3 contains 16 residues. The germline V gene encodes CDR1 MGHRA and CDR2 YSYEKL. V dropped 5 bases and J dropped 1 base, with 17 bases sitting between them. CDR3 loop: CASSDRDLYSQETQYF. The CDR3 nucleotides read TGCGCCAGCAGCGACCGGGACCTATATAGCCAAGAGACCCAGTACTTC.

V is TRBV11-2 and J is TRBJ2-7; D is perhaps TRBD1 (5 bases). CDR3 length: 14 amino acids. Trimming pared 6 bases from V and 2 bases from J, leaving 14 bases between. CDR1 is SGHAT, CDR2 FQNNGV, per germline. The CDR3 protein is CASRIGAAPYEQYF. CDR3 DNA: TGTGCCAGCAGGATAGGGGCTGCACCCTACGAGCAGTACTTC.

The chain uses TRBV11-2 and TRBJ1-2; D is uncertain. With 0 bases removed from V and 4 bases from J, the gap between germline ends came to 18 bases. The CDR3 is made up of 17 amino acids. Germline CDR1 is SGHAT and CDR2 is FQNNGV. The CDR3, as DNA: TGTGCCAGCAGCTTAGATCCTCGGCTGGAAGGTGCCTATGGCTACACCTTC. This translates into CASSLDPRLEGAYGYTF. Full variable domain (missing parts from reference TRBV11-2 and TRBJ1-2): EAGVAQSPRYKIIEKRQSVAFWCNPISGHATLYWYQQILGQGPKLLIQFQNNGVVDDSQLPKDRFSAERLKGVDSTLKIQPAKLEDSAVYLCASSLDPRLEGAYGYTFGSGTRLTVV.

This clone was recorded only once. J is TRBJ1-1 and V is TRBV7-6; weak D call: TRBD1 (5 bases). The CDR3 extends over 16 amino acids. CDR1 is SGHVS and CDR2 is FNYEAQ in the germline V gene. The V end was cut by 5 bases, the J end by 0 bases, with 16 bases between. The chain's CDR3 is CASSPGPGIMNTEAFF. In DNA, the CDR3 is TGTGCCAGCAGCCCTGGGCCAGGGATCATGAACACTGAAGCTTTCTTT.

Regarding this clone: In the same sample, other DNA sequences code for this CDR3. The gene calls are TRBV28 and TRBJ2-3; no reliable D call. In germline, CDR1 is MDHEN, CDR2 SYDVKM. Trimming stripped 1 base from V and 0 bases from J, with 2 bases between. This CDR3 has 13 amino acids. DNA of the CDR3: TGTGCCAGCAGTTTATCCAGCACAGATACGCAGTATTTT. Translating gives CASSLSSTDTQYF.

The V gene is TRBV11-2, the J gene TRBJ1-5; D gene uncertain. The CDR3 loop spans 13 amino acids. V lost 1 base and J lost 4, with 5 bases in between. Per the germline V gene, CDR1 is SGHAT and CDR2 is FQNNGV. The CDR3 here is CASSLGINQPQHF. CDR3 coding DNA: TGTGCCAGCAGCTTAGGGATAAATCAGCCCCAGCATTTT.

The V and J genes are TRBV28 and TRBJ2-1; 8 nucleotides line up with TRBD2. Germline V lookup: CDR1 MDHEN, CDR2 SYDVKM. This CDR3 region has 15 residues. The V gene end was trimmed by 4 bases and the J gene end by 6 bases; junction bases not matched to a gene: 8. CDR3 DNA: TGTGCCAGCAGTTCACTCGAAGCGGGGGCCAATGAGCAGTTCTTC. The encoded protein is CASSSLEAGANEQFF.

The J gene is TRBJ1-3, the V gene TRBV9; unclear D gene. The V and J ends lost 5 bases and 0 bases respectively, with 6 bases between them. The germline gives CDR1 SGDLS, CDR2 YYNGEE. The CDR3 loop spans 13 amino acids. The CDR3 loop is CASRSDSGNTIYF. As DNA, the CDR3 is TGTGCCAGCAGATCAGACTCTGGAAACACCATATATTTT. The complete variable domain, with remaining parts taken from reference TRBV9 and TRBJ1-3, reads DSGVTQTPKHLITATGQRVTLRCSPRSGDLSVYWYQQSLDQGLQFLIQYYNGEERAKGNILERFSAQQFPDLHSELNLSSLELGDSALYFCASRSDSGNTIYFGEGSWLTVV.

This rearrangement joins TRBV18 to TRBJ2-5; no reliable D call. Germline assignment: CDR1 KGHSH and CDR2 LQKENI. V lost 0 bases to trimming and J lost 5 bases, with 10 bases between them. The CDR3 is made up of 14 amino acids. CDR3 sequence reads: CASSPPSPWETQYF. CDR3 coding DNA: TGTGCCAGCTCACCACCGTCCCCGTGGGAGACCCAGTACTTC.

The chain combines TRBV12-5 with TRBJ1-1; D remains unclear. V gave up 8 bases and J gave up 0 bases, with 16 bases separating them. The CDR3 contains 15 residues. The germline V gene encodes CDR1 LGHNT and CDR2 FRNRAP. The CDR3 DNA reads TGTGCTAGTACCCGGGGAGGGAGTTTGAACACTGAAGCTTTCTTT. It specifies CASTRGGSLNTEAFF.

The chain carries TRBV6-1 and TRBJ1-1, with D unresolved. Between the trimmed V and J ends, which lost 4 bases and 6 bases, there was a span of 9 bases. From germline, CDR1 is MNHNS and CDR2 SASEGT. The CDR3 is 12 amino acids. CDR3 residues: CASSVRISEAFF. Written as DNA, the CDR3 is TGTGCCAGCAGTGTTAGGATTTCTGAAGCTTTCTTT.

The V gene is TRBV7-8, the J gene TRBJ2-7; 7 bases line up with TRBD1. The J segment lost 5 bases and the V segment lost 4 bases, leaving 14 bases of the junction unmatched. The CDR3 is made up of 16 amino acids. Germline V gene lookup returns CDR1 SGHVS and CDR2 FQNEAQ. The CDR3 DNA is TGTGCCAGCAGCTCGCCCTCCGGGACAGTCGAGAACGAGCAGTACTTC. Translating gives CASSSPSGTVENEQYF.

V is TRBV4-2 and J is TRBJ2-7; D remains unclear. The CDR3 extends over 15 amino acids. Germline V CDR1 and CDR2: LGHNA, YNFKEQ. Trimming took 1 base from V and 7 from J, leaving 17 bases between them. In DNA form, the CDR3 reads TGTGCCAGCAGCCAAGTGGACCGTCCGGCGCGTGAGCAGTACTTC. This translates into CASSQVDRPAREQYF.

V usage is TRBV7-8 and J usage is TRBJ2-7, with D unresolved. CDR3 length: 16 amino acids. Trimming removed 1 base at V and 1 base at J, with 14 bases between. CDR1 is SGHVS, CDR2 FQNEAQ, per germline. CDR3 nucleotides: TGTGCCAGCAGCTTAGTCCAGGCCGCCGTATCCTACGAGCAGTACTTC. This encodes CASSLVQAAVSYEQYF.

This clone was seen more than once but under ten times. The chain carries TRBV18 and TRBJ1-1; D not resolved. Germline CDR1 and CDR2: KGHSH and LQKENI. The CDR3 extends over 14 amino acids. Trimming pared 3 bases from V and 1 base from J, leaving 9 bases between. This CDR3 reads CASSPLTTNTEAFF. The CDR3 DNA reads TGTGCCAGCTCACCCTTGACAACGAACACTGAAGCTTTCTTT.

The V and J genes are TRBV5-1 and TRBJ2-1, with 7 bases identical to TRBD2. V shed 3 bases, J shed 6 bases, and the junction held 6 bases outside the gene matches. CDR1 and CDR2 from the germline V gene are SGHRS and YFSETQ. CDR3 length: 14 residues. In DNA, the CDR3 is TGCGCCAGCAGCTGGACTAGGGCGGGCAATGAGCAGTTCTTC. Encoded protein: CASSWTRAGNEQFF. The full variable domain, with the rest looked up from reference TRBV5-1 and TRBJ2-1, is KAGVTQTPRYLIKTRGQQVTLSCSPISGHRSVSWYQQTPGQGLQFLFEYFSETQRNKGNFPGRFSGRQFSNSRSEMNVSTLELGDSALYLCASSWTRAGNEQFFGPGTRLTVL.

The count of this clone is one. The V gene is TRBV19, the J gene TRBJ2-7, with TRBD1 matching over 12 bases. This CDR3 is built from 15 residues. V was pared by 6 bases and J by 3 bases, with 6 bases of the junction left unmatched. Germline values: CDR1 LNHDA, CDR2 SQIVND (reference sequence). In DNA form, the CDR3 reads TGTGCCAGTAGCCTGGGACAGGGGGCGCGCTACGAGCAGTACTTC. Its translation: CASSLGQGARYEQYF.

Only one count was recorded for this clone. The CDR3 coding sequence is TGTGCCAGCAGCTACGGGATCCAGGAGGTATACAATGAGCAGTTCTTC. Protein product: CASSYGIQEVYNEQFF. The chain joins TRBV5-6 to TRBJ2-1; the D gene is possibly TRBD2 (5 bases). Germline V CDR1 and CDR2: SGHDT, YYEEEE. V was clipped by 3 bases and J by 4 bases, with 17 bases between them. The CDR3 is made up of 16 amino acids. The full variable domain, its missing parts supplied by reference TRBV5-6 and TRBJ2-1, is DAGVTQSPTHLIKTRGQQVTLRCSPKSGHDTVSWYQQALGQGPQFIFQYYEEEERQRGNFPDRFSGHQFPNYSSELNVNALLLGDSALYLCASSYGIQEVYNEQFFGPGTRLTVL.

This chain links TRBV7-7 with TRBJ2-1, with TRBD2 matching 8 bases. The CDR3 is made up of 15 amino acids. Trimming at V came to 5 bases and at J to 4 bases, leaving 7 bases not matched to a gene. The germline gives CDR1 SSHAT, CDR2 FNYEAQ (reference sequence). As DNA, the CDR3 is TGTGCCAGCAGCCCGGGACTAGTTCCGTACAATGAGCAGTTCTTC. As protein: CASSPGLVPYNEQFF.

On this clone itself: Other DNA sequences within the sample encode an identical CDR3. This rearrangement joins TRBV4-3 to TRBJ1-4; D is unclear. Per germline, CDR1 LGHNA and CDR2 YSLEER. This CDR3 contains 15 residues. V was clipped by 1 base and J by 0 bases, with 6 bases between them. CDR3 in amino acids: CASSQGTATNEKLFF. CDR3 DNA sequence: TGCGCCAGCAGCCAAGGCACGGCAACTAATGAAAAACTGTTTTTT.

This clone was recorded once. J is TRBJ2-7 and V is TRBV7-9, with 12 bases lining up with TRBD2. V gave up 5 bases and J gave up 6 bases; unmatched junction bases: 5. CDR1 is SEHNR, CDR2 FQNEAQ, per germline (reference sequence). CDR3 length: 14 amino acids. The chain's CDR3 is CASSLWTSGTEQYF. The CDR3 DNA reads as TGTGCCAGCAGCCTCTGGACTAGCGGGACCGAGCAGTACTTC.

The rearrangement joins TRBV9 to TRBJ2-5, with TRBD2 matching over 8 bases. This CDR3 spans 16 amino acids. Per germline, CDR1 SGDLS and CDR2 YYNGEE. The V segment lost 0 bases and the J segment 6 bases; nucleotides outside the gene matches: 10. CDR3 sequence: CASSVVCLAGKKTQYF. As DNA, the CDR3 is TGTGCCAGCAGCGTAGTATGTCTAGCGGGTAAGAAGACCCAGTACTTC. Filled out from reference TRBV9 and TRBJ2-5, the complete variable domain reads DSGVTQTPKHLITATGQRVTLRCSPRSGDLSVYWYQQSLDQGLQFLIQYYNGEERAKGNILERFSAQQFPDLHSELNLSSLELGDSALYFCASSVVCLAGKKTQYFGPGTRLLVL.

The chain employs TRBV5-5 and TRBJ1-2; D is possibly TRBD1 (5 bases). CDR1 and CDR2 (germline): SGHKS, YYEKEE (reference sequence). Trimming shortened V by 2 bases and J by 2 bases, and 13 bases separated the two germline ends. The CDR3 is 15 residues long. CDR3 nucleotides: TGTGCCAGCAGCTTTTGGGGGGTGACGAACTATGGCTACACCTTC. This encodes CASSFWGVTNYGYTF.

The V gene is TRBV28, the J gene TRBJ1-2, with a possible D match to TRBD1 (5 bases). The CDR3 is 13 residues long. V dropped 3 bases and J dropped 8 bases, with 13 bases sitting between them. Germline V gene sequence: CDR1 MDHEN, CDR2 SYDVKM. The CDR3 region has the DNA TGTGCCAGCAGTTTCCGGGGGTGGAGGGGCTACACCTTC. Its protein product is CASSFRGWRGYTF.

For this clone: The sample holds other DNA sequences that translate to the same CDR3. The rearrangement joins TRBV28 to TRBJ2-1; 8 bases match TRBD1. Trimming at V came to 6 bases and at J to 6 bases, leaving 4 bases not matched to a gene. Germline-derived CDR1 and CDR2 are MDHEN and SYDVKM. The CDR3 is 13 residues long. CDR3 region: CASSDRGSNEQFF. The CDR3 bases are TGTGCCAGCAGCGACAGGGGTAGCAATGAGCAGTTCTTC. Combining the CDR3 with reference TRBV28 and TRBJ2-1 gives the whole variable domain DVKVTQSSRYLVKRTGEKVFLECVQDMDHENMFWYRQDPGLGLRLIYFSYDVKMKEKGDIPEGYSVSREKKERFSLILESASTNQTSMYLCASSDRGSNEQFFGPGTRLTVL.